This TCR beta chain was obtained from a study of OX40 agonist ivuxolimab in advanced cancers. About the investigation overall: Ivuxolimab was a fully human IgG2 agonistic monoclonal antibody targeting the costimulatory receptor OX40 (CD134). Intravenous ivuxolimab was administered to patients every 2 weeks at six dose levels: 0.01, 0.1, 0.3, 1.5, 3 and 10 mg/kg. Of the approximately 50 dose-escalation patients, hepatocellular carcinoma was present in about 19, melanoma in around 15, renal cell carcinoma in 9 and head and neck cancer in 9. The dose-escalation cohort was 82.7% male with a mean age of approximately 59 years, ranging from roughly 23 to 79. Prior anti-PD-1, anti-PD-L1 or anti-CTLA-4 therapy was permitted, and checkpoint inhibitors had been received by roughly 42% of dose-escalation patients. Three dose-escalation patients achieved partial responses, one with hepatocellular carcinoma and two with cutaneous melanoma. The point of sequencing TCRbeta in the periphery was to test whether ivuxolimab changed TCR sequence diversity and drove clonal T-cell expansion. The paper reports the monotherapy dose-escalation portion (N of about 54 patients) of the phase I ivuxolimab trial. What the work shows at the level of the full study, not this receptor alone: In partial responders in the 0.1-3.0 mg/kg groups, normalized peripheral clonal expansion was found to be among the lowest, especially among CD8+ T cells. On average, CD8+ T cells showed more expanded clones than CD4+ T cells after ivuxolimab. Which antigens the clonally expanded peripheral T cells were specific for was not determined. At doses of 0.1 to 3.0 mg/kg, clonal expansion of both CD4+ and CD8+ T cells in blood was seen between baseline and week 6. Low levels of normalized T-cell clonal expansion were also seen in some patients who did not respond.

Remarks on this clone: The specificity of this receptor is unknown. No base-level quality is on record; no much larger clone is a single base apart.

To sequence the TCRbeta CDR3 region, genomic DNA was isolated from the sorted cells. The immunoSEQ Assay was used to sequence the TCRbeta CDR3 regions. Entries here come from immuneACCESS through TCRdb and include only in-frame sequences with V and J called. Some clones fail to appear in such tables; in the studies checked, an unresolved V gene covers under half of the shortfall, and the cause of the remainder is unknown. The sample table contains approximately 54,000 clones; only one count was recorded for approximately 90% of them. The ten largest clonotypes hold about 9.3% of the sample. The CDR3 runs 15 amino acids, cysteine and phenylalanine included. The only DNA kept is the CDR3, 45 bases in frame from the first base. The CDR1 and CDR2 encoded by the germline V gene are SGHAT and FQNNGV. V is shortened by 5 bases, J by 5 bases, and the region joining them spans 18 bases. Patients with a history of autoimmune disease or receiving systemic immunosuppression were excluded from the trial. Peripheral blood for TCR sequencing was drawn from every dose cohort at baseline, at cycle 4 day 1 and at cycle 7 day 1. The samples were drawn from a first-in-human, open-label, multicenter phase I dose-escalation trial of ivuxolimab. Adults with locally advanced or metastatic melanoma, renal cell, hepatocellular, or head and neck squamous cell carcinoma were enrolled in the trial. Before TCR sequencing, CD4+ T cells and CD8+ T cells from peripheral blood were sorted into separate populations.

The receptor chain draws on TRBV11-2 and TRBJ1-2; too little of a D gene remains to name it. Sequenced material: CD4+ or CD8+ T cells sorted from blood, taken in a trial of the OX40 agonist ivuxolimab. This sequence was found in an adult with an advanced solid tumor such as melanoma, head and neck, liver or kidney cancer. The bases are TGTGCCAGCAGCCCCGGGCGAAGGTCTTATTATGGCTACACCTTC. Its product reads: CASSPGRRSYYGYTF.